This T cell receptor beta chain is from a study of blood T cell repertoires in COVID-19. The overall study: Researchers got acute and convalescent COVID-19 samples from the United States, Italy and Spain. PBMCs, B-cell-depleted T cells, or T cells were the source of the cDNA or gDNA that made up the material.

The CDR3 consists of 18 residues. Germline values: CDR1 SGDLS, CDR2 YYNGEE. V trimming: 3 bases; J trimming: 4 bases; junction bases outside the gene matches: 10. Authors' processing steps: Amplification of reference gene primers was used by the study to estimate nucleated cell counts. The repertoire was sequenced with immunoSEQ multiplex PCR; TCRdb's copy has only in-frame clones and lacks some. V, J and clone size were drawn from that table, and D and trimming were deduced from the DNA. The sample yields about 120,000 clones, more than 75% seen once. This receptor was taken from a man in his fifties with active COVID-19. The specimen was peripheral blood. J is TRBJ2-6 and V is TRBV9; 10 bases are shared with TRBD1. CDR3 sequence (DNA): TGTGCCAGCAGCGCTCTGCCGGGACAGGGGTACGGGGCCAACGTCCTGACTTTC. Encoded protein: CASSALPGQGYGANVLTF.